This T cell receptor (beta chain) appears in the sequencing data of a study of cytomegalovirus exposure and HLA in healthy donors (TCRdb year 2017). Describing the broader study: An earlier analysis of approximately 640 of the donors reported about 250 Gb of sequence data and some 120 million unique TCR beta sequences from some 180 million T cells. A later genetic analysis took genome-wide SNP genotypes for 398 of the 666 donors and used that subset as a discovery cohort. Across about 370 genotyped donors of the cohort, an average of about 220,000 unique TCR beta nucleotide sequences per donor were sequenced, and 15% to 20% of those sequences were non-productive. In an earlier analysis of roughly 540 of the donors, high-throughput TCR beta sequencing was used to judge whether each TCR beta V gene segment behaved as functional or pseudogenic. High-throughput TCR immunosequencing, statistical association of individual TCRs with disease status, and machine learning were combined to predict cytomegalovirus infection status. A separate validation cohort of 100 to 150 different subjects was used in addition to the approximately 640-subject first cohort. Every discovery cohort repertoire had been produced on one sequencing platform. Class I and class II HLA loci were covered by the typing at four-digit resolution. The T cell repertoires of 700 or so subjects were profiled by immunosequencing and related to cytomegalovirus serostatus. Of the 300 to 500 genotyped donors, 70% to 90% were placed in the genetic ancestry cluster associated with self-reported Caucasian donors. Four or five DR-DQ haplotypes were treated as single units for association and clustering because of strong linkage in the cohort. The number of typed donors differed by locus: about 620-640 for A, B, C, DRB1 and DQB1; 500 to 550 for DQA1; fewer than 610 for DPA1; and 450 to 480 for DPB1. Roughly 320 gigabases of sequencing data and about 92 million unique TCR sequences made up an early release that covered nearly 650 HLA-typed donors. In the later analysis, no new phenotypic data were used to find candidate immune exposures; instead, reliance was placed on TCR beta sequences and their occurrence across donors. To study patterns of TCR occurrence, a later analysis re-analyzed previously published TCR beta repertoires from 666 donors and added high-resolution HLA genotyping. The aim of the study was to test whether cataloging public T cell receptors could identify signatures of past pathogen exposure. Donor age, sex, ethnicity and CMV serostatus were collected together with the repertoire data. What the authors observed across the whole study: A further reported finding was that TCR beta sequences accurately predicted the HLA-A and HLA-B alleles for most subjects in the first cohort. A cluster of highly shared sequence variants was judged likely to be a technical artifact of the sequencing pipeline. In a later analysis, most CMV-associated TCR beta chains were found to appear HLA-restricted, with HLA associations seemingly driven largely by CMV exposure. Only TCR beta chains were sequenced in this cohort, and the absence of alpha or paired-chain data limited detectable features. Three of the identified cytomegalovirus-associated TCR beta chains were confirmed in vitro to be specific for cytomegalovirus antigens. In an earlier analysis of more than 450 of the donors, most TCR beta V segments were observed in productive rearrangements about 87% or about 30% of the time, broadly matching IMGT annotations. The classifier was reported to diagnose cytomegalovirus status with high specificity and sensitivity in both the original and validation cohorts. The only immune exposure information available for the cohort was CMV serostatus. According to a later analysis, TCR association rates differed among HLA loci, with DRB1 alleles showing the most associated TCRs and HLA-C alleles showing the fewest. In a later analysis, HLA-associated TCR beta chains were found to be more clonally expanded and to have lower generation probabilities than equally common non-associated chains. The 87-base-pair reads could not distinguish some IMGT-functional V segments, including TRBV6-2 and TRBV6-3, so those segments were excluded. Presence/absence analyses assumed roughly uniform sequencing depth across donors, an assumption that may not hold. Most TCR sequences were seen in very few donors, while some public TCRs were found in many individuals. Correlated functional status among segregating V segments might be attributable to linkage disequilibrium, but an unknown experimental factor could not be ruled out. The authors suggested that the approach could potentially be extended to other disease states and immunological phenotypes. In a later analysis, several top co-occurrence clusters were reported to appear linked to parvovirus B19, influenza, CMV and Epstein-Barr virus. Compared with the approximately 720-donor mean, donors in an Asian-associated ancestry cluster had fewer N-insertions in productive TCRs, according to a later genetic analysis. An association between a missense DCLRE1C variant and V-gene and J-gene trimming of TCR beta chains was found in a later genetic analysis and replicated in an independent cohort. The study listed 150 to 200 TCR beta chains as associated with cytomegalovirus. Because counts were too low, seventeen rarely observed V segments, including chromosome 9 orphons, were excluded from the earlier analysis of some 590 of the donors. Because HLA typing was unavailable for some donors at each locus, only the typed subset was used in association tests. When HLA alleles, especially DR and DQ, strongly co-occurred, TCR associations were difficult to assign to individual alleles. At a false discovery rate of 0.05, a later analysis linked under 20,000 TCR beta sequences to specific HLA alleles.

Library prep was done by the immunoSEQ multiplex PCR assay. A mixture of 60 forward primers for TCR Vbeta segments and 13 reverse primers for TCR Jbeta segments was used in the multiplex PCR. Amplification of the CDR3 region of rearranged TCR beta genes was performed with a multiplex PCR assay on genomic DNA. Amplified TCR beta libraries were sequenced as 87-base-pair reads on the Illumina HiSeq System. The published analysis was carried out like this. Across the 700 or so repertoires, a later analysis counted some 81 million unique TCR beta chains, 8.5 million to 12 million of which were shared by at least two donors. A nearest-neighbor algorithm error-corrected the raw reads and collapsed the reads into unique sequences, merging closely related sequences to remove PCR and sequencing errors. Alignment of CDR3 sequences to IMGT reference sequences was used to assign V, D and J gene segments. For a sequence to be retained, a match of at least six nucleotides was required to both a V gene segment and a J gene segment. Rearrangements were classified as productive when the CDR3 lacked stop codons and remained in frame with V and J, and all other rearrangements were classified as non-productive. Following IMGT convention, CDR3 was defined as the stretch from the second conserved V-encoded cysteine up to the conserved J-encoded phenylalanine. Sequences without an unambiguous match to a single V gene segment were excluded from the earlier analysis of almost 600 of the donors. In an earlier analysis of a few hundred of the donors, a V segment was called functional when productive rearrangements were above 56.7%, and segregating when the standard deviation between donors exceeded 5%. A statistical classification framework was built for diagnosing cytomegalovirus status from the catalog of TCR beta chain sequences. V and J gene assignment, in a later analysis, came from comparing TCR nucleotide sequences with IMGT/GENE-DB human TR gene sequences. A later analysis assigned CDR3 sequences and most-parsimonious VDJ recombination scenarios with the TCRdist pipeline. In a later analysis, every TCR beta chain was defined by the combination of its CDR3 amino acid sequence and its V-gene family, and reads without a unique V-gene family were dropped. To address suspected cross-contamination and a sequencing artifact, a later analysis removed roughly 640 highly shared, low-generation-probability nucleotide sequences. A later analysis calculated a clonal expansion index for each public chain from normalized within-repertoire ranks of inferred template counts. A later analysis computed generation probabilities with a VDJ recombination model fitted to out-of-frame rearrangements, and checked the results against IGoR. In a later analysis, TCR-TCR, TCR-HLA and TCR-CMV co-occurrence was scored with hypergeometric tests, and a repertoire-size bias correction was applied to TCR pairs. False discovery rates were estimated in a later analysis by permuting HLA or CMV assignments 20 times. In a later analysis, co-occurring TCRs were grouped using DBSCAN, and TCRdist sequence similarity was added for clustering within HLA-allele-positive subsets. Co-occurrence clustering excluded repertoires with fewer than 30,000 or more than 120,000 public chains, plus five with anomalous nucleotide sharing. As stored in TCRdb, this immuneACCESS dataset retains in-frame rearrangements with V and J assigned. A fraction of the clones does not appear; measured against another copy, unresolved V genes explain less than half of the discrepancy, and the remainder lacks a known reason. That table gives V, J and clone size, and the DNA gave D and trimming. This sample has roughly 190,000 clones in its table, and roughly 81% of those were observed once. Around 3.2% of the sample rests with the top ten.

The cohort was made up of roughly 670 healthy bone marrow donors. Cohort members were all nominally healthy when sampled, although unrecorded immune exposures were likely present. The donor was CMV seropositive and belonged to the group of over 250 seropositive cohort members. Each donor provided a peripheral blood sample, and peripheral blood mononuclear cells were used for TCR beta sequencing. Genomic DNA was extracted from the blood cell samples with the Qiagen DNeasy Blood Extraction Kit. With regard to this clone: Its specific antigen is unknown. The record has no base qualities; no much larger clone is one base away.

Trimming takes 2 bases off V and 4 bases off J; junction bases not matched to a gene: 10. The CDR1 and CDR2 encoded by the germline V gene are SGHTA and FQGNSA. The CDR3 goes from the cysteine to the phenylalanine over 16 residues. Of all the DNA, just the CDR3 is kept, 48 bases in frame from base 1. The receptor was derived from a woman in her thirties in good health and CMV-seropositive. The chain joins TRBV7-2 to TRBJ2-7; 8 nucleotides in the junction match TRBD2. Sequencing was performed on PBMCs. The CDR3 loop reads CASSLHPGGPMYEQYF. The bases read TGTGCCAGCAGCTTACACCCGGGAGGGCCTATGTACGAGCAGTACTTC.